The clone carrying this TCR beta chain was seen only a few times. What it recognizes is unknown. This sample is part of a study of beta chain features in type 1 diabetes. Sequencing targeted expressed TCRB transcripts, as all isolated RNA had been reverse transcribed. Naive, central memory and regulatory T cell samples yielded roughly 3.6 million reads on average. The assay was immunoSEQ multiplex PCR, and TCRdb's table has in-frame clones only and misses some. There are over 500,000 clones in the sample; about a sixth occur only once, and about 0.093% lies in the top ten. Study results and limitations: Researchers report that Type 1 diabetes patients had moderately but significantly shorter TCRB CDR3s across all four CD4+ subsets.

Sorting that relied on CD45RO/CCR7/CD25/CD127/CD95/CD27 yielded CD4+ naive, central memory, regulatory and stem cell-like memory cells. V lost 4 bases and J lost 8; bases outside the gene matches: 18. CDR1 and CDR2 (germline): SGHNT, YYREEE (reference sequence). This CDR3 is built from 17 residues. The sample comprised naive CD4+ T cells from blood. The receptor was derived from a man younger than 35 in good health. The rearrangement joins TRBV5-4 to TRBJ2-1, with 7 positions matching TRBD2. The chain's CDR3 is CASSRGGFGGRGDEQFF. The CDR3 region has the DNA TGTGCCAGCAGCCGTGGGGGTTTCGGCGGGAGAGGGGATGAGCAGTTCTTC.